This T cell receptor beta chain was captured by sequencing in a study of shared clonotypes between healthy human individuals. Sorted-subset replicate PCRs used 200 ng DNA, around 31,000 T cell genomes. The method was immunoSEQ multiplex PCR; TCRdb's version includes in-frame clones alone and lacks a portion of them. The repertoire holds millions of clones, with about 95% as singletons. This CDR3 has 16 amino acids. V shed 4 bases and J 0 bases; nucleotides not matched to a gene: 8. The germline V gene has CDR1 SGHKS and CDR2 YYEKEE (reference sequence). Positive CCR7 selection of CD45RO-negative cells yielded the naive CD8 cells, and terminally differentiated effector memory CD45RA+ cells were excluded. Recent acute infections and vaccinations were absent in the healthy HIV-negative adult donors.

Sequenced: naive CD8+ T cells sorted from blood. The sequence was obtained from a man in his late teens or twenties in good health. The genes are TRBV5-5 and TRBJ1-2; 8 nucleotides match TRBD1. Here the CDR3 reads CASSPDRESSNYGYTF. In DNA form, the CDR3 reads TGTGCCAGCAGCCCGGACAGGGAATCGTCTAACTATGGCTACACCTTC.